This TCR beta chain was sequenced for a study of T cell repertoires in cytomegalovirus infection. Study at large: Alongside well-studied HLA-B-restricted CMV epitopes, recently identified HLA-C-restricted CMV epitopes were also used. CMV infection plus the matching HLA type was flagged by public TCR beta signatures. Findings and caveats of the study: Pooled public TCR beta family frequency picked out CMV carriers with the relevant HLA. Dominating the ex vivo response were HLA-C-restricted CMV-specific TCR beta clonotypes.

This clonotype has a handful of counts. Its antigen is unidentified. A junction end diverges from the germline sequence, so it may reflect a read error. TCRdb analysed the reads with MiXCR anew, one entry per CDR3 protein. The sample yields some 940,000 distinct CDR3 sequences, roughly 30% seen once. This CDR3 has 16 residues. Sample: cultured CD8+ T cells from PBMCs, taken from culture after CMV antigen stimulation. The V call is TRBV12-3 or TRBV12-4, the J call TRBJ2-2, with 11 bases aligning to TRBD2. The TCR sequence derives from a human donor in good health (CMV status not recorded). Some clones in this sample may be carry-over from other donors' samples. CDR3 DNA sequence: TGTGCCAGCAGTATTAGCGGGGGGGCGAAAACCGGGGAGCTGTTTTTT. Protein: CASSISGGAKTGELFF.